These 3 T cell receptor beta chains came from one sample sequenced in a study of cytomegalovirus exposure and HLA in healthy donors. PCR employed 60 Vbeta and 13 Jbeta primers. This table comes from immunoSEQ multiplex PCR, and its TCRdb copy is limited to in-frame clones, with some not included. The table lists about 150,000 clones, 82% of them singletons. The sample consisted of PBMCs. These receptors came from a man younger than 40 in good health and CMV-seropositive.

The chain combines TRBV6-1 with TRBJ2-4, with 10 bases lining up with TRBD1. Germline values: CDR1 MNHNS, CDR2 SASEGT. The CDR3 is 14 residues long. V lost 7 bases and J lost 9; bases outside the gene matches: 9. The CDR3 here is CASTETRDRGIQYF. CDR3 bases: TGTGCCAGCACTGAGACCCGGGACAGGGGCATTCAGTACTTC.

The chain recombines TRBV7-9 with TRBJ1-1; D remains unclear. Germline V CDR1 and CDR2: SEHNR, FQNEAQ (reference sequence). Trimming removed 5 bases at V and 2 bases at J, with 12 bases between. The CDR3 loop spans 14 amino acids. The CDR3 sequence: CASSTREGNTEAFF. CDR3 in DNA: TGTGCCAGCAGCACACGGGAGGGCAACACTGAAGCTTTCTTT.

This chain uses TRBV6-1 with TRBJ2-5, with D uncertain. This CDR3 spans 12 amino acids. Germline assignment: CDR1 MNHNS and CDR2 SASEGT. V gave up 4 bases and J gave up 3 bases, with 6 bases separating them. The CDR3 DNA sequence: TGTGCCAGCAGTGCCCGGGAAGAGACCCAGTACTTC. Its protein product is CASSAREETQYF.